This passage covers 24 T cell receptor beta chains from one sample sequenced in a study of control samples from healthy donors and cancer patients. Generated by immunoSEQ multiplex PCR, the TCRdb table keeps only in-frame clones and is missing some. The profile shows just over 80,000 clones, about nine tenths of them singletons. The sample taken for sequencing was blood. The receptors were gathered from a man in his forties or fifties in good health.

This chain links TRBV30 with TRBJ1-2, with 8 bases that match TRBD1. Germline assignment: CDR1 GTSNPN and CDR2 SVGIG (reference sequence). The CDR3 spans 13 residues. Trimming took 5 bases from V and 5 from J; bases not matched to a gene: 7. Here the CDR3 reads CAWVKDRDYGYTF. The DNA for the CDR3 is TGTGCCTGGGTGAAGGACAGGGATTATGGCTACACCTTC.

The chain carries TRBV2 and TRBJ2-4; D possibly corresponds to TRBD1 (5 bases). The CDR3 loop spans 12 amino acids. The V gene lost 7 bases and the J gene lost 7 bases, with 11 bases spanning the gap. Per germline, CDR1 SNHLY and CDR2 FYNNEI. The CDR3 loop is CASTREGNIQYF. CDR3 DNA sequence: TGTGCCAGCACCAGGGAAGGGAACATTCAGTACTTC.

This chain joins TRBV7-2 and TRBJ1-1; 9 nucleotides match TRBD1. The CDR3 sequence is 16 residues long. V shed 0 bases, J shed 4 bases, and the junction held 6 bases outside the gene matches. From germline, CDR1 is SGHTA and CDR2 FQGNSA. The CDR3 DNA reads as TGTGCCAGCAGCTTAGCGAACAGGGGGCGGAGCACTGAAGCTTTCTTT. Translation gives CASSLANRGRSTEAFF. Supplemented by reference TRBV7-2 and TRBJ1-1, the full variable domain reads GAGVSQSPSNKVTEKGKDVELRCDPISGHTALYWYRQSLGQGLEFLIYFQGNSAPDKSGLPSDRFSAERTGGSVSTLTIQRTQQEDSAVYLCASSLANRGRSTEAFFGQGTRLTVV.

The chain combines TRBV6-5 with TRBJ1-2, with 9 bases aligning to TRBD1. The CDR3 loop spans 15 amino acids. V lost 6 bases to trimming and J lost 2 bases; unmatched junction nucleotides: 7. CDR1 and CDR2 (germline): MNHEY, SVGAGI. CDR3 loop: CASRLDRGHNYGYTF. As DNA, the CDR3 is TGTGCCAGCAGATTGGACAGGGGTCACAACTATGGCTACACCTTC.

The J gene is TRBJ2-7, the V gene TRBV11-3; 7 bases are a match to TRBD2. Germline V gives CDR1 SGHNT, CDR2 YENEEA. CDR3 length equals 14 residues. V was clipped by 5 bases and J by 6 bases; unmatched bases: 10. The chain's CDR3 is CASSPRVAGSEQYF. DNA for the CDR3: TGTGCCAGCAGCCCCCGGGTAGCGGGTTCCGAGCAGTACTTC.

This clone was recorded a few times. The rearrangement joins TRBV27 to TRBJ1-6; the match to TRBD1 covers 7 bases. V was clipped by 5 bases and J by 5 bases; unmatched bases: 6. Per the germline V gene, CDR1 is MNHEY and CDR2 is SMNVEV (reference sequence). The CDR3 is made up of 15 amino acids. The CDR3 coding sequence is TGTGCCAGCAGTCTTATGACAGGGAATAATTCACCCCTCCACTTT. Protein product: CASSLMTGNNSPLHF.

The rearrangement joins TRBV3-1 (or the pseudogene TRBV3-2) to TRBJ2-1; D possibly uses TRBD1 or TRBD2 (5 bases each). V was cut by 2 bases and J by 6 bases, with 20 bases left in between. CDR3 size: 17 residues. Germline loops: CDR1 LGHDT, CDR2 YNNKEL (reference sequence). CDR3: CASSQQLRDLPSNEQFF. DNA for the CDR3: TGTGCCAGCAGCCAACAATTACGGGACCTCCCCTCCAATGAGCAGTTCTTC.

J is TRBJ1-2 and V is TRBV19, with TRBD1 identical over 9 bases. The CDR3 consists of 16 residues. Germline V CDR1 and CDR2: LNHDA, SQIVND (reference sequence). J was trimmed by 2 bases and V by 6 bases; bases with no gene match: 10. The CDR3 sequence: CASRPRGGQGNYGYTF. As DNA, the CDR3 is TGTGCCAGTAGACCGAGAGGGGGACAGGGAAACTATGGCTACACCTTC.

CDR3 coding DNA: TGTGCCGTCATACCCCAGGGGCGATTTGCTGAAGCTTTCTTT. It encodes CAVIPQGRFAEAFF. The chain has TRBV19 and TRBJ1-1, with a weak D call TRBD1 (6 bases). The CDR3 runs 14 residues. Per germline, CDR1 LNHDA and CDR2 SQIVND (reference sequence). Trimming cost V 11 bases and J 6 bases, with 22 bases left between them. The variable domain in full, with the rest retrieved from reference TRBV19 and TRBJ1-1, is DGGITQSPKYLFRKEGQNVTLSCEQNLNHDAMYWYRQDPGQGLRLIYYSQIVNDFQKGDIAEGYSVSREKKESFPLTVTSAQKNPTAFYLCAVIPQGRFAEAFFGQGTRLTVV.

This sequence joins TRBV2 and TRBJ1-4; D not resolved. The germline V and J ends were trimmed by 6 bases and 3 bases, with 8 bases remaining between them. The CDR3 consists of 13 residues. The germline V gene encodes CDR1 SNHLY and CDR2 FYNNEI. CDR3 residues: CASRQRSNEKLFF. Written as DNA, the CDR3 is TGTGCCAGCAGGCAAAGGTCTAATGAAAAACTGTTTTTT.

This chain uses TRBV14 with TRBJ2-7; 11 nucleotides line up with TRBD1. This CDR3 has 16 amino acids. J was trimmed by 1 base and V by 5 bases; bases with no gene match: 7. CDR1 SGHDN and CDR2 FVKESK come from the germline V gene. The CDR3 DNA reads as TGTGCCAGCAGCAGTCGGGGACAGGGGGGTTCCTACGAGCAGTACTTC. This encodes CASSSRGQGGSYEQYF. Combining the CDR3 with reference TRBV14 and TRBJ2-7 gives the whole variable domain EAGVTQFPSHSVIEKGQTVTLRCDPISGHDNLYWYRRVMGKEIKFLLHFVKESKQDESGMPNNRFLAERTGGTYSTLKVQPAELEDSGVYFCASSSRGQGGSYEQYFGPGTRLTVT.

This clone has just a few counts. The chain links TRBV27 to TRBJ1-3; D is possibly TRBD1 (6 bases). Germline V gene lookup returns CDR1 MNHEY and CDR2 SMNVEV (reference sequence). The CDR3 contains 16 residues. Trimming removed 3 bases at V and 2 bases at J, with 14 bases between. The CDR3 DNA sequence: TGTGCCAGCAGTTTCCAGGGGCCCAGACCTGGAAACACCATATATTTT. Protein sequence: CASSFQGPRPGNTIYF.

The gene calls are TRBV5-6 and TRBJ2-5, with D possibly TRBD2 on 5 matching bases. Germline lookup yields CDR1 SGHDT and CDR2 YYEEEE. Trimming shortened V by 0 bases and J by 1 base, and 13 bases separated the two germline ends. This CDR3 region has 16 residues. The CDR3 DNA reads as TGTGCCAGCAGCTTGGGGACTGGGAATAGCCAAGAGACCCAGTACTTC. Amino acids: CASSLGTGNSQETQYF. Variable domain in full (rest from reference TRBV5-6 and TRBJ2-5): DAGVTQSPTHLIKTRGQQVTLRCSPKSGHDTVSWYQQALGQGPQFIFQYYEEEERQRGNFPDRFSGHQFPNYSSELNVNALLLGDSALYLCASSLGTGNSQETQYFGPGTRLLVL.

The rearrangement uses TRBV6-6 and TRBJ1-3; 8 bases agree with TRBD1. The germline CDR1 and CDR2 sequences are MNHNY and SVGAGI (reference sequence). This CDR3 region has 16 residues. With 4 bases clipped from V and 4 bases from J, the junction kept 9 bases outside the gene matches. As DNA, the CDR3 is TGTGCCAGCAGTTCCGAGGACAGGGCGAGGGGAAACACCATATATTTT. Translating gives CASSSEDRARGNTIYF.

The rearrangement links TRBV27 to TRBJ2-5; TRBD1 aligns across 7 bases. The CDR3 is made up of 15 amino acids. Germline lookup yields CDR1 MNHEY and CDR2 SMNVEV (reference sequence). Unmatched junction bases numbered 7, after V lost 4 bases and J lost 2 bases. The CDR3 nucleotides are TGTGCCAGCAGTTCCCCCGGGACAGCACAAGAGACCCAGTACTTC. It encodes CASSSPGTAQETQYF.

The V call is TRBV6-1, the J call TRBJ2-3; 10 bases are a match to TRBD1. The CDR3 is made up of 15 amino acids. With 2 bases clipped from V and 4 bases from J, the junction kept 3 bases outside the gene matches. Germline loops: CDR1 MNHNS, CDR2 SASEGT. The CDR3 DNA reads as TGTGCCAGCAGTGAATCGACAGGGGGCTCAGATACGCAGTATTTT. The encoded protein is CASSESTGGSDTQYF.

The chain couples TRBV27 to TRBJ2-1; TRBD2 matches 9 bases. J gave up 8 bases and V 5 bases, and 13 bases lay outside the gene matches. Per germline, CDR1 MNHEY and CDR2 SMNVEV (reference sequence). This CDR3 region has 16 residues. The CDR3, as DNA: TGTGCCAGCAGTATTAGCGGGGGCCGAATGGGGGATGAGCAGTTCTTC. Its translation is CASSISGGRMGDEQFF.

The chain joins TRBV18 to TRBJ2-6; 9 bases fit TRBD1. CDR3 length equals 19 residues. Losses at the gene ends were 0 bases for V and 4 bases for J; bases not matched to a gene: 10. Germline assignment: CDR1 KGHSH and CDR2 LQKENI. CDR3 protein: CASSPPGQGFEGGANVLTF. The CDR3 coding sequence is TGTGCCAGCTCACCACCGGGACAGGGTTTCGAGGGCGGGGCCAACGTCCTGACTTTC.

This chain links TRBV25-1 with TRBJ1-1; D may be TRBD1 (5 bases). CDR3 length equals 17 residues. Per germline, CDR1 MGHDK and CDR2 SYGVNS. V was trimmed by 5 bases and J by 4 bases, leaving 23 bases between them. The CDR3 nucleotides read TGTGCCAGCAGTCCCCTCCGATACCCGGGGGGGAGCACTGAAGCTTTCTTT. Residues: CASSPLRYPGGSTEAFF.

CDR3 sequence (DNA): TGTGCCAGCAGCCAAGATCCTTCAGTGAGGCAGCCCCAGCATTTT. It encodes CASSQDPSVRQPQHF. The V gene is TRBV3-1 (or the pseudogene TRBV3-2), the J gene TRBJ1-5; D remains unclear. This CDR3 has 15 amino acids. Trimming removed 0 bases from V and 7 bases from J, with 13 bases in between. Germline-derived CDR1 and CDR2 are LGHDT and YNNKEL (reference sequence).

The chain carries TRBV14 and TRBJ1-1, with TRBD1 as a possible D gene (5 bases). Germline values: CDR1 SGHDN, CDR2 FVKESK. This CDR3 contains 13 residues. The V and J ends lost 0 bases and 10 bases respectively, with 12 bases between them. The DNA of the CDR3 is TGTGCCAGCAGCCAAGAGGGGCGGTCTCCAGCTTTCTTT. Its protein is CASSQEGRSPAFF.

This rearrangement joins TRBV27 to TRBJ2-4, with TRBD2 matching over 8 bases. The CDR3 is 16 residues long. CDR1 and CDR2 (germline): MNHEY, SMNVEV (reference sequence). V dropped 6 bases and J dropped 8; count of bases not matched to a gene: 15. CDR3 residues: CASRATSSGGLHIQYF. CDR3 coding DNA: TGTGCCAGCAGGGCTACCTCTTCGGGGGGGCTACACATTCAGTACTTC.

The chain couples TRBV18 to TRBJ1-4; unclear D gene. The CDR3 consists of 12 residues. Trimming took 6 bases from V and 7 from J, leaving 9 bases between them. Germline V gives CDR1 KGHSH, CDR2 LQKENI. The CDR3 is CASSKFGEKLFF. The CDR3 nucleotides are TGTGCCAGCTCCAAATTTGGTGAAAAACTGTTTTTT.

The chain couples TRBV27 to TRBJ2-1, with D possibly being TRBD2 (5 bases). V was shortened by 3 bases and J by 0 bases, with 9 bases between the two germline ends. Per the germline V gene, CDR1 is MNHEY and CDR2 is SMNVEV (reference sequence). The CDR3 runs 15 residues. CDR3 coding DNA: TGTGCCAGCAGTTTGCTAGGGAGCTCCTACAATGAGCAGTTCTTC. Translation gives CASSLLGSSYNEQFF.